At least ten counts were recorded for the clone carrying this T cell receptor beta chain. The CDR3 length is 17 residues. The V gene's germline CDR1 is MDHEN and CDR2 SYDVKM. Trimming cost V 6 bases and J 1 base; bases outside gene matches: 12. The data stem from a study of T-cell memory formation after mild COVID-19. TCRdb reanalysed the 5' RACE reads using MiXCR and keeps one entry per CDR3 protein. In the table there are 350,000 to 500,000 distinct CDR3 sequences, about a sixth of which are singletons. The origin of this receptor is a man between 18 and 29 years old who had mild COVID-19 (a few samples of this study predate the infection). Cell type and time point are not known. The chain links TRBV28 to TRBJ2-7; TRBD2 matches 10 bases. The sequenced sample was PBMCs or a T cell subset sorted from them (not recorded which). CDR3 bases: TGTGCCAGCAGCTCTAGGACTAGCGGCCATTTATCCTACGAGCAGTACTTC. It codes for CASSSRTSGHLSYEQYF.